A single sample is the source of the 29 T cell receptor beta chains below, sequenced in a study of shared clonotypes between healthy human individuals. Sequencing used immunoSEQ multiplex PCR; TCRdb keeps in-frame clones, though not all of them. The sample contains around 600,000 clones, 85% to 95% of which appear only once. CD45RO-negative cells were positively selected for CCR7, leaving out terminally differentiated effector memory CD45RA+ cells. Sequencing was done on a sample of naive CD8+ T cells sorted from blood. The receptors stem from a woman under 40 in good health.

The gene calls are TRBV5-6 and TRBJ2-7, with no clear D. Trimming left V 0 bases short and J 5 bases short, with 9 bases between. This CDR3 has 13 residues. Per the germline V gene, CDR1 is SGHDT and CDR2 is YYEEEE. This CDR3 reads CASSLESFDEQYF. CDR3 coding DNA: TGTGCCAGCAGCTTGGAGTCGTTTGACGAGCAGTACTTC.

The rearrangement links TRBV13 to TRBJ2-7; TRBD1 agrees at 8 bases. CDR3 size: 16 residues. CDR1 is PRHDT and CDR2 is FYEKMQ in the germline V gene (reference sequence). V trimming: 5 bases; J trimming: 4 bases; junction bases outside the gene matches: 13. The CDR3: CASSVAGGQMNYEQYF. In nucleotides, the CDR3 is TGTGCCAGCAGCGTAGCAGGGGGCCAGATGAATTACGAGCAGTACTTC.

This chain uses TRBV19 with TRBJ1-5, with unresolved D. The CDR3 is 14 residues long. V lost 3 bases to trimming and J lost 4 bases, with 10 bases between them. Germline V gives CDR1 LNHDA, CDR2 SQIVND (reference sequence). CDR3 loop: CASSIVPANQPQHF. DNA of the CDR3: TGTGCCAGTAGTATTGTGCCAGCAAATCAGCCCCAGCATTTT.

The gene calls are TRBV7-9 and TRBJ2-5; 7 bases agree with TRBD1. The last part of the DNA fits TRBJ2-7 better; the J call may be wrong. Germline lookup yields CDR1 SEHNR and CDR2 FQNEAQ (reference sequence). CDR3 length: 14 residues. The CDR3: CASSRAGTVYEQYF. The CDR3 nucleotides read TGTGCCAGCAGCCGTGCTGGGACAGTCTACGAGCAGTACTTC.

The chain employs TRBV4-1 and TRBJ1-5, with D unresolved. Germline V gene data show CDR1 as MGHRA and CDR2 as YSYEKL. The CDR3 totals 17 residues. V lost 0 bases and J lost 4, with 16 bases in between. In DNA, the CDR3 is TGCGCCAGCAGCCAAGATCAAGCCCGGGTTGGAAATCAGCCCCAGCATTTT. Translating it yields CASSQDQARVGNQPQHF.

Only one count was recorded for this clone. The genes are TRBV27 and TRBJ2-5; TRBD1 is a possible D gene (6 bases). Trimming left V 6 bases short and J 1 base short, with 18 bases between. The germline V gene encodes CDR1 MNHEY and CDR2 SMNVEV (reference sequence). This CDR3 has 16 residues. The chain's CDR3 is CASRQAMDSLQETQYF. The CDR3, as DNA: TGTGCCAGCAGACAAGCCATGGACAGCCTCCAAGAGACCCAGTACTTC.

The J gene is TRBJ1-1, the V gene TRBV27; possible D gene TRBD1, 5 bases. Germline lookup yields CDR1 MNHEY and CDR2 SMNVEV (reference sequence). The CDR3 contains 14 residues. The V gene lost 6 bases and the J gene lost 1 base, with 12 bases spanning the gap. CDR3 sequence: CASRITGGNTEAFF. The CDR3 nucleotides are TGTGCCAGCAGGATAACCGGGGGGAACACTGAAGCTTTCTTT.

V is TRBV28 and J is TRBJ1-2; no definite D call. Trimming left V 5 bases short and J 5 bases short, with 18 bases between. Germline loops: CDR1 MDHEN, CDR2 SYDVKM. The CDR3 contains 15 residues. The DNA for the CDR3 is TGTGCCAGCAGTCCCCTAGGGTCCCTCAGTTATGGCTACACCTTC. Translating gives CASSPLGSLSYGYTF.

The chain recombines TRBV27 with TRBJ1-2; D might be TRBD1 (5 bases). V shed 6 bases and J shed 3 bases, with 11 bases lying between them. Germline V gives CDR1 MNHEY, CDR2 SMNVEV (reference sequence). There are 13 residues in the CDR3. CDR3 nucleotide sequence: TGTGCCAGCAGGGCCGGGGGGGACTATGGCTACACCTTC. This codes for CASRAGGDYGYTF.

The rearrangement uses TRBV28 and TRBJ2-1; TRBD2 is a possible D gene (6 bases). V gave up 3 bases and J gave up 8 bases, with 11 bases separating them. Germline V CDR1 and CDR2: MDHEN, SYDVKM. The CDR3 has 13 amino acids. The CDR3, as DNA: TGTGCCAGCAGTTTGGTCTTAGCGGATGAGCAGTTCTTC. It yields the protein CASSLVLADEQFF. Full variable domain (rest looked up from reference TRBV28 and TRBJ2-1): DVKVTQSSRYLVKRTGEKVFLECVQDMDHENMFWYRQDPGLGLRLIYFSYDVKMKEKGDIPEGYSVSREKKERFSLILESASTNQTSMYLCASSLVLADEQFFGPGTRLTVL.

The CDR3 loop is CATSRQTGLAKNIQYF. CDR3 DNA sequence: TGTGCCACCAGCAGACAAACAGGGTTAGCCAAAAACATTCAGTACTTC. V gene TRBV15 combines with J gene TRBJ2-4; D is perhaps TRBD1 (6 bases). With 2 bases removed from V and 0 bases from J, the gap between germline ends came to 11 bases. The germline V gene encodes CDR1 LNHNV and CDR2 YYDKDF (reference sequence). This CDR3 is 16 amino acids long.

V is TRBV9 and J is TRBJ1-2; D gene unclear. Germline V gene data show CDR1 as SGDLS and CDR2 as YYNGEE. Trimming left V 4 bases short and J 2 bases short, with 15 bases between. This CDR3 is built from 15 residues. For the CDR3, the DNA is TGTGCCAGCAGCTATCTGCCCGGTTCCAACTATGGCTACACCTTC. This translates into CASSYLPGSNYGYTF.

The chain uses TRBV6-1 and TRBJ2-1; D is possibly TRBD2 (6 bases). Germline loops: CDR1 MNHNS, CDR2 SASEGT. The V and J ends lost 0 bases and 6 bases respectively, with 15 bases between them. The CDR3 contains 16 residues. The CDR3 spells CASSEATGLAPNEQFF. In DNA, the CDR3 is TGTGCCAGCAGTGAAGCTACGGGACTCGCCCCCAATGAGCAGTTCTTC.

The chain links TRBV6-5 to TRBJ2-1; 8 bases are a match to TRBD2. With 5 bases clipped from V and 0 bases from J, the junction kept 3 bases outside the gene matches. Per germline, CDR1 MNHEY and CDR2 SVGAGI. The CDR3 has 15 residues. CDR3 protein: CASSTSGNSYNEQFF. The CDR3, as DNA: TGTGCCAGCAGTACTAGCGGAAACTCCTACAATGAGCAGTTCTTC.

The CDR3 DNA follows: TGTGCCAGCAGTAGGGACTCTCTCGCCTACGAGCAGTACTTC. Translation: CASSRDSLAYEQYF. This chain uses TRBV28 with TRBJ2-7; TRBD2 might be the D (6 bases). This CDR3 has 14 residues. The germline V gene encodes CDR1 MDHEN and CDR2 SYDVKM. The germline V and J ends were trimmed by 5 bases and 2 bases, with 13 bases remaining between them.

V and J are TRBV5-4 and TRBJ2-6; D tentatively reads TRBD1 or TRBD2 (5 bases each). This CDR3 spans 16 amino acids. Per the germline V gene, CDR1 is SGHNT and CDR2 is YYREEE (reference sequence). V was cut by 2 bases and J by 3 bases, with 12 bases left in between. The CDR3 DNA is TGTGCCAGCAGCTTACCCGGGGCGGGTGGGGCCAACGTCCTGACTTTC. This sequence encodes CASSLPGAGGANVLTF. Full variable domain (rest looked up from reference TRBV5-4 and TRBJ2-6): ETGVTQSPTHLIKTRGQQVTLRCSSQSGHNTVSWYQQALGQGPQFIFQYYREEENGRGNFPPRFSGLQFPNYSSELNVNALELDDSALYLCASSLPGAGGANVLTFGAGSRLTVL.

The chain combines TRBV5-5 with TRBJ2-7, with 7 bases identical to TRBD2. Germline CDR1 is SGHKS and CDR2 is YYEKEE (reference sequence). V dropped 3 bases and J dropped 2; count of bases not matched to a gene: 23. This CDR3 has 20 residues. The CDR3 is CASSWLAGGGGSTSTYEQYF. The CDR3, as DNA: TGTGCCAGCAGCTGGTTAGCGGGTGGCGGAGGATCCACCTCAACCTACGAGCAGTACTTC.

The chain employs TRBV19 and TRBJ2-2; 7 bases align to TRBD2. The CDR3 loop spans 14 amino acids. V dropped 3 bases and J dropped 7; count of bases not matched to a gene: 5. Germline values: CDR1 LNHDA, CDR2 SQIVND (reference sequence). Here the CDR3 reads CASSIGLADGELFF. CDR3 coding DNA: TGTGCCAGTAGTATTGGTCTAGCGGACGGGGAGCTGTTTTTT.

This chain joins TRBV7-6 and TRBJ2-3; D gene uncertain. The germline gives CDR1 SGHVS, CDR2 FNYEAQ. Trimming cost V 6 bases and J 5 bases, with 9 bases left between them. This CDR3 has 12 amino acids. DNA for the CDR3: TGTGCCAGCAGGCAGGTGGGAGATACGCAGTATTTT. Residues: CASRQVGDTQYF.

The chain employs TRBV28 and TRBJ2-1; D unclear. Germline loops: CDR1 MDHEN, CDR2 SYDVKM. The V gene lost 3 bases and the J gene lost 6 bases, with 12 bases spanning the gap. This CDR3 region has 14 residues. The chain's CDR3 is CASSFAGLVNEQFF. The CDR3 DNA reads TGTGCCAGCAGTTTTGCAGGTTTGGTCAATGAGCAGTTCTTC.

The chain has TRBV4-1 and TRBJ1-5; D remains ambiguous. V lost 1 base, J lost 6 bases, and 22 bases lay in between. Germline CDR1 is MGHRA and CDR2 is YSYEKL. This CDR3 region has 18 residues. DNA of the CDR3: TGCGCCAGCAGCCAAGTCCCCTCCATGGGAGCAAAGGGTCAGCCCCAGCATTTT. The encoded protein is CASSQVPSMGAKGQPQHF.

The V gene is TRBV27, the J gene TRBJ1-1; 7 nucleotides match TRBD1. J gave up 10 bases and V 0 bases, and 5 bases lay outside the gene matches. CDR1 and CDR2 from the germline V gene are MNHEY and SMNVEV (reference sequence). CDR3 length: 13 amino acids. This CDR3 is CASSLSRQGRAFF. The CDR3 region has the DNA TGTGCCAGCAGTTTATCCCGACAGGGCAGAGCTTTCTTT.

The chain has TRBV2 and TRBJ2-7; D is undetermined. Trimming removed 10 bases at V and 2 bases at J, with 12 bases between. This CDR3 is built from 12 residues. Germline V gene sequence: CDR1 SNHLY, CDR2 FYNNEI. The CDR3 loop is CATTAATYEQYF. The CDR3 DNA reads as TGTGCCACTACCGCGGCCACCTACGAGCAGTACTTC.

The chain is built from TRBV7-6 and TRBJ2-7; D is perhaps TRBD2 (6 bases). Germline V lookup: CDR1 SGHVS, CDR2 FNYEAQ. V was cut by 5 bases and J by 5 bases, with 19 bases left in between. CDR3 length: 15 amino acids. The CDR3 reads CASSPEAGGVDEQYF. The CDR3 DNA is TGTGCCAGCAGCCCCGAAGCTGGAGGGGTCGACGAGCAGTACTTC.

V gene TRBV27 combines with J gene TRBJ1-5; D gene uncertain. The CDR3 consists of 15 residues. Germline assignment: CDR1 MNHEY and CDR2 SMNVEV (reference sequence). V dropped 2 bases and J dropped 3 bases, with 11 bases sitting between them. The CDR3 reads CASSLVEPFNQPQHF. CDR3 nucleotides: TGTGCCAGCAGTTTAGTGGAGCCGTTCAATCAGCCCCAGCATTTT.

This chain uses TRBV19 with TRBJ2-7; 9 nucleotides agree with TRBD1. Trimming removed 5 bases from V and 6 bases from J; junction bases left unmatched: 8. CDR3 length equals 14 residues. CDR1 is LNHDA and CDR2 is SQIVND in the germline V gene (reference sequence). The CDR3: CASSAVQGAGEQYF. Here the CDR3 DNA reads TGTGCCAGTAGTGCCGTACAGGGGGCCGGCGAGCAGTACTTC. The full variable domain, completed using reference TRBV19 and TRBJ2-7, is DGGITQSPKYLFRKEGQNVTLSCEQNLNHDAMYWYRQDPGQGLRLIYYSQIVNDFQKGDIAEGYSVSREKKESFPLTVTSAQKNPTAFYLCASSAVQGAGEQYFGPGTRLTVT.

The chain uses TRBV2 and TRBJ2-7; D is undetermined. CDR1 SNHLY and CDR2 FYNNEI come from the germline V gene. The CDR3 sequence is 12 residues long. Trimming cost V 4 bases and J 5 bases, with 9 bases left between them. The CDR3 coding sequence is TGTGCCAGCAGTGGGCTCCCCCACGAGCAGTACTTC. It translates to CASSGLPHEQYF.

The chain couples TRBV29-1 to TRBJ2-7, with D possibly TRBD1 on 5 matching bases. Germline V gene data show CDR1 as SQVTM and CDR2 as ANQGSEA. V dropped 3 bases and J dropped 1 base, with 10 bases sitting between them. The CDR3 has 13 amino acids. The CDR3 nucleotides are TGCAGCGTTGAGCAGGGTATTTCCTACGAGCAGTACTTC. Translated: CSVEQGISYEQYF.

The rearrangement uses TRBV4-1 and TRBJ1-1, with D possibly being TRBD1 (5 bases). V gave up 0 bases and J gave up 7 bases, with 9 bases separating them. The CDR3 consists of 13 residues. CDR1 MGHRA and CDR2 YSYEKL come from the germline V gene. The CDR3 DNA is TGCGCCAGCAGCCAAGATCGCAGGGTTGAAGCTTTCTTT. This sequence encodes CASSQDRRVEAFF.